The clone carrying this T cell receptor beta chain showed up just once. The data belong to a study of blood T cell repertoires in COVID-19. Study as a whole: PBMCs, B-cell-depleted T cells, or T cells provided the cDNA or gDNA that made up the material.

Participants were aged about 18 to 90 years, lived in under 30 US areas, and enrolled virtually. Assignment of participants to cohorts was predicated upon participant-reported clinical history. Germline V gene lookup returns CDR1 SGHRS and CDR2 YFSETQ. CDR3 length: 16 residues. V trimming: 3 bases; J trimming: 2 bases; junction bases outside the gene matches: 9. Per the authors' pipeline: The assay estimated nucleated cells by amplifying reference gene primers. Using immunoSEQ multiplex PCR, the repertoire was profiled, and TCRdb retains in-frame clones only, with some absent. The DNA was the basis for D and trimming; V, J and clone size are from that table. The sample shows 200,000 to 250,000 clones, around 89% of them seen only once.

Material: PBMCs or T cells enriched from blood (not recorded which). This TCR was recovered from a woman under 30 in a cohort exposed to, infected with or recovered from COVID-19 (not recorded which). V and J are TRBV5-1 and TRBJ2-7, with 9 nucleotides matching TRBD2. The CDR3 reads CASSSGMAGGPYEQYF. The CDR3 nucleotides are TGCGCCAGCAGCTCGGGCATGGCGGGAGGGCCCTACGAGCAGTACTTC. Full variable domain (remainder filled in from reference TRBV5-1 and TRBJ2-7): KAGVTQTPRYLIKTRGQQVTLSCSPISGHRSVSWYQQTPGQGLQFLFEYFSETQRNKGNFPGRFSGRQFSNSRSEMNVSTLELGDSALYLCASSSGMAGGPYEQYFGPGTRLTVT.